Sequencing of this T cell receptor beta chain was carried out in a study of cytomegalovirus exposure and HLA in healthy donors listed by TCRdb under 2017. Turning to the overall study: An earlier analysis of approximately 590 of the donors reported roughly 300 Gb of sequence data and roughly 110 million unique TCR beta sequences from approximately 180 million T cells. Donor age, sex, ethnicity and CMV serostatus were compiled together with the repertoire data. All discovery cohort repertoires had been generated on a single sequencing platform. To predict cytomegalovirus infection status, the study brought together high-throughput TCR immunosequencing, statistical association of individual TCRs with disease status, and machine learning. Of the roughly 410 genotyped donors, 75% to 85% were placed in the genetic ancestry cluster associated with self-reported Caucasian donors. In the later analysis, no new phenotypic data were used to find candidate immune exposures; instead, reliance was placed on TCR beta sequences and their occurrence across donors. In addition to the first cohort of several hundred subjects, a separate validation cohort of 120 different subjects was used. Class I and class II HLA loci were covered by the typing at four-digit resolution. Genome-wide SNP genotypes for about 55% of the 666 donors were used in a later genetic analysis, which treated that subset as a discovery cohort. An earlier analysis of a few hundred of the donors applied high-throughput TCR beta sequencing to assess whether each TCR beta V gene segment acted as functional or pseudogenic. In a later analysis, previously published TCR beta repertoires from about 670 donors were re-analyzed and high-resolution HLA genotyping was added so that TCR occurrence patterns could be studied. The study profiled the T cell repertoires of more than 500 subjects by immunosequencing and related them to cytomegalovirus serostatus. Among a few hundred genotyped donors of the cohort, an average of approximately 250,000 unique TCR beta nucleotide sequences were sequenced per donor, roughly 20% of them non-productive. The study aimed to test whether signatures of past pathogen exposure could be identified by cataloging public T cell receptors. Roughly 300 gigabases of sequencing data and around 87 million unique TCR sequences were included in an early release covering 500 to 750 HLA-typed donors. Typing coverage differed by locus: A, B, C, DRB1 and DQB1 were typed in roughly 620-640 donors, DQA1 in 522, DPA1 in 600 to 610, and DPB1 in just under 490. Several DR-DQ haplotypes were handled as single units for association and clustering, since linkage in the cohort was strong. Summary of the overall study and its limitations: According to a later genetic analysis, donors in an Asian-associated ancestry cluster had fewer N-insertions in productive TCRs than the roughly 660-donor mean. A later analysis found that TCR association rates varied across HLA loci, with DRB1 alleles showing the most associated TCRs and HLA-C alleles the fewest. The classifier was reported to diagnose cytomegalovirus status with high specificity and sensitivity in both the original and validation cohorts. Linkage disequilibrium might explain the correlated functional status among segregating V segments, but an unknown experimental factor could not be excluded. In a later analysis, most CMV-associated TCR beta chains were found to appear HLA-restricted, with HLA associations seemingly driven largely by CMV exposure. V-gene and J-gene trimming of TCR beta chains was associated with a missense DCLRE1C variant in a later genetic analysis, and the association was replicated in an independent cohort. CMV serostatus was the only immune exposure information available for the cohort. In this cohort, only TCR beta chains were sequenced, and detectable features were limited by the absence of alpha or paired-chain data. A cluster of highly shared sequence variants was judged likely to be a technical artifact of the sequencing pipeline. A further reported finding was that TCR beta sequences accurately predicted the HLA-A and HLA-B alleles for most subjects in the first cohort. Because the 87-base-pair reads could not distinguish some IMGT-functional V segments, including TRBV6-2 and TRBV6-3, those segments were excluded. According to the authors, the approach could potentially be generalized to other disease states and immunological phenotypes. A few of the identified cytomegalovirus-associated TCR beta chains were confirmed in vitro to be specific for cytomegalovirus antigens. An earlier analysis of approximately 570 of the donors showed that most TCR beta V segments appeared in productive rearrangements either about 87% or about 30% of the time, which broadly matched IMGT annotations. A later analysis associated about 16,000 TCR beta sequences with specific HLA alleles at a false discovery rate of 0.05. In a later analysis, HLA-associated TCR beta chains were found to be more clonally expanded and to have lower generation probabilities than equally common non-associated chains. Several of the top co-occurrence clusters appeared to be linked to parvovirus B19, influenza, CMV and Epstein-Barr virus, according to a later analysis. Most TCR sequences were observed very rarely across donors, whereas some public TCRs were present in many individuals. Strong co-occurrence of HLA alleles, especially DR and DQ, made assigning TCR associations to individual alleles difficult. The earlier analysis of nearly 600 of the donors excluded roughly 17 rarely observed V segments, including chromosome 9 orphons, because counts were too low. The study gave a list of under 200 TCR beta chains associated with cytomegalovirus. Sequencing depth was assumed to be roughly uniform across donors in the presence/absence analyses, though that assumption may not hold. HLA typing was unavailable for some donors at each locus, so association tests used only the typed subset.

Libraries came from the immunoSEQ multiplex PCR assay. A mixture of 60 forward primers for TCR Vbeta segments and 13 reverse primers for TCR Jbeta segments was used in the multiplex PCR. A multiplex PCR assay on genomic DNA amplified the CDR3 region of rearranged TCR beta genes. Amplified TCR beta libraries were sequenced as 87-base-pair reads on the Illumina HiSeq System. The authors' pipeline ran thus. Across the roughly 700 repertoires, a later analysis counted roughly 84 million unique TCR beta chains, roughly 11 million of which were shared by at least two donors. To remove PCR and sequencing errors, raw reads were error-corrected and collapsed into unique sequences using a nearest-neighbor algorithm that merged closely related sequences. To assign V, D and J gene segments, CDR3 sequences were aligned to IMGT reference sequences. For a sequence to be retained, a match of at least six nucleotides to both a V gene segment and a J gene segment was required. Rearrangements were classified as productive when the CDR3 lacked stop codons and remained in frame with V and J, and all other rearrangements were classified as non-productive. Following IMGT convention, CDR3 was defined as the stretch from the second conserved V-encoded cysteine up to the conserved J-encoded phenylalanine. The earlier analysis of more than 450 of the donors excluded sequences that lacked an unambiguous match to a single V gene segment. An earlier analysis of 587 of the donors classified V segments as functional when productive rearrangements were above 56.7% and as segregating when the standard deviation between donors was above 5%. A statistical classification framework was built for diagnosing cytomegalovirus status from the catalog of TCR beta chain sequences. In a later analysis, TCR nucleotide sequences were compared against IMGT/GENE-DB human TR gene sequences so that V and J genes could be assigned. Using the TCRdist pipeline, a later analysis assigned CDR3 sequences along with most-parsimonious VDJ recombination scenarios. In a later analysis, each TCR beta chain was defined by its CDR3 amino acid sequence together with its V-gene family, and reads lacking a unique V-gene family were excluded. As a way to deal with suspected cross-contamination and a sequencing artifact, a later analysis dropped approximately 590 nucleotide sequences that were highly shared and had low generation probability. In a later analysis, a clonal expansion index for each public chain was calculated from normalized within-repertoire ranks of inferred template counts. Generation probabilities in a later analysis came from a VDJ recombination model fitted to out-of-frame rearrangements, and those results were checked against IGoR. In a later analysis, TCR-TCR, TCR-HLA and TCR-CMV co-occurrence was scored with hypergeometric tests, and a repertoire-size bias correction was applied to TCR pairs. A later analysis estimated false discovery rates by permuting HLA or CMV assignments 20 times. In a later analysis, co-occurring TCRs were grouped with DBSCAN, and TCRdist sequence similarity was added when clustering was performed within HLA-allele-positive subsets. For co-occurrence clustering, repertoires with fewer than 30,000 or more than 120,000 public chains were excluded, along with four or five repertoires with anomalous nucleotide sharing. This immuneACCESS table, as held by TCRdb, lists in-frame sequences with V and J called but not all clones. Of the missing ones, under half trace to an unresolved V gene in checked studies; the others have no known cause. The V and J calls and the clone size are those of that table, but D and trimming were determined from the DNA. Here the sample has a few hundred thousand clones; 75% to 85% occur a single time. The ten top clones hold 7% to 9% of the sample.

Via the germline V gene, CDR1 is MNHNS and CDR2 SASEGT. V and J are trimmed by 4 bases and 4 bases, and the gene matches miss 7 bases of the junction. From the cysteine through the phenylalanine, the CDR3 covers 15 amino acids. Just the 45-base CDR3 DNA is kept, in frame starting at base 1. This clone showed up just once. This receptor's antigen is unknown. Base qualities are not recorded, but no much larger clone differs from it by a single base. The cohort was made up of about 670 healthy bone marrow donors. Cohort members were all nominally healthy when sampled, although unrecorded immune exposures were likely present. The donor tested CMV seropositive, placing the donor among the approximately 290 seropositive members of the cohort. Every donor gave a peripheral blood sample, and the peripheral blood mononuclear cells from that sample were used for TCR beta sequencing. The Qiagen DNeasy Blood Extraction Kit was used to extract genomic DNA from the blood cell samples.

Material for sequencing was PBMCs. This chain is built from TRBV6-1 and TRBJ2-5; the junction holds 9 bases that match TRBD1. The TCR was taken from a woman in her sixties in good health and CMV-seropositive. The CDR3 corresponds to CASSGQQGARETQYF. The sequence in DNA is TGTGCCAGCAGTGGCCAACAGGGGGCAAGAGAGACCCAGTACTTC.